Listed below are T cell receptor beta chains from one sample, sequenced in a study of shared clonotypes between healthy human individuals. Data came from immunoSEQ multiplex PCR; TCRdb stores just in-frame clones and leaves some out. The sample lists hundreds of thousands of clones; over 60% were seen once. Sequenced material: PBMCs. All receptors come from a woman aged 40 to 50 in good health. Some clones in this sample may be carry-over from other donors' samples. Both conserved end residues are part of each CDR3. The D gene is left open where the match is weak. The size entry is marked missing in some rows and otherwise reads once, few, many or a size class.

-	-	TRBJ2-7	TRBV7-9	CASSQWGDYEQYF	TGTGCCAGCAGCCAATGGGGGGACTACGAGCAGTACTTC
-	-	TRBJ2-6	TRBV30	CAWSILSGANVLTF	TGTGCCTGGAGCATCCTCTCTGGGGCCAACGTCCTGACTTTC
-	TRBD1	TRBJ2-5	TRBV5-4	CASRIRDRETQYF	TGTGCCAGCAGGATCCGGGACAGAGAGACCCAGTACTTC
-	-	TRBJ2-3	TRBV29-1	CSGYSVTQYF	TGCAGCGGGTATTCTGTTACGCAGTATTTT
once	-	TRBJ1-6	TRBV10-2	CASRAQSSYNSPLHF	TGCGCCAGCCGGGCCCAGAGCTCCTATAATTCACCCCTCCACTTT
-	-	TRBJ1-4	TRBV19	CASGRVNEKLFF	TGTGCCAGCGGACGGGTTAATGAAAAACTGTTTTTT
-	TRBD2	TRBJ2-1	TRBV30	CAWSSGSAYNEQFF	TGTGCCTGGAGTAGCGGGAGTGCCTACAATGAGCAGTTCTTC
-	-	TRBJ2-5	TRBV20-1	CSGQLQETQYF	TGCAGTGGCCAGCTGCAGGAGACCCAGTACTTC
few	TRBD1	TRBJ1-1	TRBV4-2	CASSQPPDRMNTEAFF	TGTGCCAGCAGCCAACCCCCGGACAGGATGAACACTGAAGCCTTCTTT
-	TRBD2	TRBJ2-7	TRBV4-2	CASRPTSGREQYF	TGTGCCAGCAGACCTACTAGCGGGAGAGAGCAGTACTTC
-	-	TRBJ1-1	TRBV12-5	CASGLVVGGLNTEAFF	TGTGCTAGTGGTTTGGTAGTGGGAGGACTGAACACTGAAGCTTTCTTT
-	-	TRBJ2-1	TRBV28	CASSLRDLNEQFF	TGTGCCAGCAGTTTGAGGGACCTCAATGAGCAGTTCTTC
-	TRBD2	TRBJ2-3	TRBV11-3	CASSSRTSVGDRDTQYF	TGTGCCAGCAGCTCAAGGACTAGCGTGGGGGACAGAGATACGCAGTATTTT
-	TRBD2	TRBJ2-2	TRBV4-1	CASRKYLAGVPGELFF	TGCGCCAGCAGGAAGTACCTAGCGGGAGTCCCCGGGGAGCTGTTTTTT
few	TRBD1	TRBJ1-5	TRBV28	CASTRPLTGGGQPQHF	TGTGCCAGCACCCGACCCCTGACAGGGGGCGGTCAGCCCCAGCATTTT
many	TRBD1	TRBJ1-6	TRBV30	CAWEDRGGADSPLHF	TGTGCCTGGGAGGACAGGGGAGGAGCGGATTCACCCCTCCACTTT
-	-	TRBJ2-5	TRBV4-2	CASSLFGGGETQYF	TGTGCCAGCAGCCTATTTGGGGGTGGGGAGACCCAGTACTTC
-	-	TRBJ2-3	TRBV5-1	CASRREERSTDTQYF	TGCGCCAGCAGGAGGGAGGAGAGGAGCACAGATACGCAGTATTTT
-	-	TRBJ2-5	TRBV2	CATSSGRQETQYF	TGTGCCACCTCGAGTGGGAGGCAAGAGACCCAGTACTTC
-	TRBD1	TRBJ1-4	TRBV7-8	CASSLGDSNEKLFF	TGTGCCAGCAGCTTAGGGGACAGTAATGAAAAACTGTTTTTT
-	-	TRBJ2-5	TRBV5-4	CASSLRVAGQETQYF	TGTGCCAGCAGCTTGAGGGTGGCTGGGCAAGAGACCCAGTACTTC
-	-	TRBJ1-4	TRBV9	CASSSSTKPTNEKLFF	TGTGCCAGCAGCTCCTCGACAAAGCCAACTAATGAAAAACTGTTTTTT
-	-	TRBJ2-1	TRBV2	CASSKTRDNEQFF	TGTGCCAGCAGCAAGACTAGGGACAATGAGCAGTTCTTC
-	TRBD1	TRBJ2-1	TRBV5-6	CASSVRGGERGSEQFF	TGTGCCAGCAGCGTCAGAGGGGGCGAGAGGGGGAGTGAGCAGTTCTTC
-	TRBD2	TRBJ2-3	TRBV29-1	CSVEVWTSPFAIADTQYF	TGCAGCGTTGAAGTCTGGACTAGCCCCTTCGCCATCGCAGATACGCAGTATTTT
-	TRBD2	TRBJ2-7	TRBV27	CASSLRTSGGAYEQYF	TGTGCCAGCAGTTTGAGGACTAGCGGGGGTGCCTACGAGCAGTACTTC
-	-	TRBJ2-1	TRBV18	CASSPPPQGRMSSYNEQFF	TGTGCCAGCTCACCACCTCCACAGGGAAGGATGAGCTCCTACAATGAGCAGTTCTTC
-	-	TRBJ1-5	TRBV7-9	CASSLDGGQPQQF	TGTGCCAGCAGCTTAGATGGGGGCCAGCCCCAGCAATTT
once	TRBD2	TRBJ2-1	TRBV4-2	CASSQDQYPGTSGSKFF	TGTGCCAGCAGCCAAGATCAATACCCAGGGACTAGCGGGAGTAAGTTCTTC
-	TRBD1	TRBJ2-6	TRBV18	CASSGGQGSGANVLTF	TGTGCCAGCTCGGGAGGACAGGGATCTGGGGCCAACGTCCTGACTTTC
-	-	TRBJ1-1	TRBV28	CASTPLDTEAFF	TGTGCCAGCACCCCGTTGGACACTGAAGCTTTCTTT
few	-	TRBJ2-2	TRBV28	CASSLPDWELFF	TGTGCCAGCAGTTTACCCGACTGGGAGCTGTTTTTT
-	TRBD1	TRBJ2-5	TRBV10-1	CASSETGTGIQETQYF	TGCGCCAGCAGTGAGACCGGGACAGGGATACAAGAGACCCAGTACTTC
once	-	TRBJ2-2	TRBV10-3	CAGKRTRDTGELFF	TGTGCCGGGAAGAGGACGCGGGACACCGGGGAGCTGTTTTTT
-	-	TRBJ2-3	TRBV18	CASDQDPDTQYF	TGTGCCAGTGACCAGGACCCAGATACGCAGTATTTT
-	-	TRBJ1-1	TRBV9	CASSSHGGNTEAFF	TGTGCCAGCAGCTCCCACGGGGGGAACACTGAAGCTTTCTTT
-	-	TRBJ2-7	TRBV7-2	CASSLVGYEQYF	TGTGCCAGCAGCTTAGTTGGTTACGAGCAGTACTTC
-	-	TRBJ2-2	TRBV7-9	CASSSLNGGELFF	TGTGCCAGCAGCTCCCTCAACGGCGGGGAGCTGTTTTTT
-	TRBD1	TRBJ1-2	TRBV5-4	CASSLATGAPAVF	TGTGCCAGCAGCTTGGCGACAGGGGCCCCAGCCGTCTTC
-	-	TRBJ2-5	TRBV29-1	CSVEEHDQETQYF	TGCAGCGTTGAAGAACATGACCAAGAGACCCAGTACTTC
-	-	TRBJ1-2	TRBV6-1	CASRAGFQGDYGYTF	TGTGCCAGCAGGGCGGGATTCCAAGGGGACTATGGCTACACCTTC
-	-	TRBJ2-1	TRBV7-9	CASSRTGGGYNEQFF	TGTGCCAGCAGCCGAACAGGTGGGGGCTACAATGAGCAGTTCTTC